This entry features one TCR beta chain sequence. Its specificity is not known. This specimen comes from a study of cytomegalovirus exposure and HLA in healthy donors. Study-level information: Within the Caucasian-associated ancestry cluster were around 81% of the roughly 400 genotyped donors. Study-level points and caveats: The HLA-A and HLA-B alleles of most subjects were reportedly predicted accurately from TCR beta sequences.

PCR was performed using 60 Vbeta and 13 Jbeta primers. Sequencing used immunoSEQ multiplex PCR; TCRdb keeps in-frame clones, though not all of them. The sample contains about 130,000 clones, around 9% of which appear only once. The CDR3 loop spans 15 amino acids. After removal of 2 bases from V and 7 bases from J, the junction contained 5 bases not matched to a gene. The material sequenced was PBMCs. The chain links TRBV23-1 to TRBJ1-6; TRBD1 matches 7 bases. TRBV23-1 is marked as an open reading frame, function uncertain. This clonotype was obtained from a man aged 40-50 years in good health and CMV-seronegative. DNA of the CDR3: TGCGCCAGCAGTCAAACTCACAGGGGAAATTCACCCCTCCACTTT. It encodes CASSQTHRGNSPLHF.